The table lists the clone carrying this TCR beta chain with a few counts. What it binds is unknown. Sequencing was performed with immunoSEQ multiplex PCR; in TCRdb, only in-frame clones are kept and a portion is missing. In the table there are around 130,000 clones, under 95% of which are singletons. This sample was included in a study of T cell responses to AZD1222 COVID-19 vaccine. Regarding the study as a whole: Regions 160-218 and 743-854 dominated among vaccine-associated CD4 TCRs spanning spike. Seropositive at baseline were only 5 to 7 AZD1222 recipients. Donor demographics were predominantly white British with a female majority; clonal diversity may be underestimated.

The J segment lost 5 bases and the V segment lost 8 bases, leaving 5 bases of the junction unmatched. The germline V gene has CDR1 MGHDK and CDR2 SYGVNS. The CDR3 covers 12 residues. The chain links TRBV25-1 to TRBJ2-7, with 8 nucleotides matching TRBD2. This TCR derives from an adult in good health. The sample consisted of peripheral blood, taken on day 0 of AZD1222 vaccination. The CDR3 loop is CASSGGAHEQYF. CDR3 DNA sequence: TGTGCCAGCTCGGGGGGGGCCCACGAGCAGTACTTC.